The 17 T cell receptor beta chains below were found in one sample sequenced in a study of blood T cell repertoires in COVID-19. The protocol was immunoSEQ multiplex PCR, while the TCRdb copy is restricted to in-frame clones and leaves out a portion. The sample has about 42,000 clones; about 85% are singletons. The specimen sequenced was peripheral blood. The receptors here all came from a woman in her 70s in a cohort sampled during active COVID-19.

The V call is TRBV10-3, the J call TRBJ2-7, with D maybe TRBD1 (5 bases). The germline V gene encodes CDR1 ENHRY and CDR2 SYGVKD. V gave up 0 bases and J gave up 0 bases, with 9 bases separating them. The CDR3 has 15 residues. The CDR3 reads CAISESGEGSYEQYF. CDR3 bases: TGTGCCATCAGTGAGTCAGGGGAAGGCTCCTACGAGCAGTACTTC.

The chain recombines TRBV2 with TRBJ2-1; no clear D gene. Per germline, CDR1 SNHLY and CDR2 FYNNEI. CDR3 size: 14 residues. The V gene lost 4 bases and the J gene lost 3 bases, with 10 bases spanning the gap. The CDR3 here is CASSGRRGYNEQFF. CDR3 coding DNA: TGTGCCAGCAGTGGAAGACGAGGCTACAATGAGCAGTTCTTC.

The genes are TRBV11-3 and TRBJ1-1; 8 bases agree with TRBD1. Losses at the gene ends were 4 bases for V and 0 bases for J; bases not matched to a gene: 7. The CDR3 has 16 amino acids. CDR1 and CDR2 (germline): SGHNT, YENEEA. CDR3 loop: CASSSGLGQVNTEAFF. The CDR3 bases are TGTGCCAGCAGCTCGGGGTTGGGACAGGTGAACACTGAAGCTTTCTTT. The complete variable domain, with remaining parts taken from reference TRBV11-3 and TRBJ1-1, reads EAGVVQSPRYKIIEKKQPVAFWCNPISGHNTLYWYLQNLGQGPELLIRYENEEAVDDSQLPKDRFSAERLKGVDSTLKIQPAELGDSAVYLCASSSGLGQVNTEAFFGQGTRLTVV.

V gene TRBV5-1 combines with J gene TRBJ2-7; 13 nucleotides line up with TRBD2. The germline gives CDR1 SGHRS, CDR2 YFSETQ. This CDR3 comprises 18 residues. V was pared by 3 bases and J by 6 bases, with 15 bases of the junction left unmatched. The CDR3 loop is CASSSRTSGSLRVGEQYF. CDR3 in DNA: TGCGCCAGCAGCTCACGGACTAGCGGGAGCTTGAGGGTCGGCGAGCAGTACTTC.

The rearrangement uses TRBV7-2 and TRBJ2-7, with D hard to call. The V end lost 5 bases, the J end lost 5 bases, and 13 bases lay between the germline ends. CDR1 and CDR2 from the germline V gene are SGHTA and FQGNSA. The CDR3 covers 13 residues. The CDR3 bases are TGTGCCAGCAGCAGTCCAAATGGGCACGAGCAGTACTTC. Its translation is CASSSPNGHEQYF.

A remark on this clone: One end of the junction is discordant with germline, which a read error may explain. Within the sample, other DNA sequences also encode this same CDR3. The chain couples TRBV6-5 to TRBJ1-4; 8 positions agree with TRBD1. The CDR3 is 14 residues long. Per germline, CDR1 MNHEY and CDR2 SVGAGI. CDR3 sequence: CASNLDRGNEKLFF. The CDR3 DNA sequence: TGTGCCAGCAATCTAGACAGGGGAAATGAAAAGCTGTTTTTT.

This chain links TRBV28 with TRBJ1-5; D possibly corresponds to TRBD1 (5 bases). Trimming removed 5 bases from V and 4 bases from J, with 9 bases in between. CDR1 and CDR2 from the germline V gene are MDHEN and SYDVKM. CDR3 size: 13 residues. The CDR3 protein is CASSRDSNQPQHF. The CDR3 DNA sequence: TGTGCCAGCAGTAGAGACAGTAATCAGCCCCAGCATTTT.

The chain combines TRBV28 with TRBJ1-2; 7 bases line up with TRBD1. V lost 3 bases and J lost 8; bases outside the gene matches: 18. Germline values: CDR1 MDHEN, CDR2 SYDVKM. This CDR3 has 17 amino acids. This CDR3 is CASSFFPTGTMPGGYTF. CDR3 sequence (DNA): TGTGCCAGCAGTTTTTTTCCGACAGGGACGATGCCTGGAGGCTACACCTTC.

This clone was counted between two and nine times. The J gene is TRBJ2-7, the V gene TRBV5-1, with 8 positions matching TRBD2. This CDR3 has 15 residues. Germline loops: CDR1 SGHRS, CDR2 YFSETQ. V lost 2 bases, J lost 3 bases, and 7 bases stayed unmatched. The CDR3, as DNA: TGCGCCAGCAGCTTCGGGTCGGGAGGGAACTACGAGCAGTACTTC. Residues: CASSFGSGGNYEQYF.

V is TRBV30 and J is TRBJ1-2, with D possibly matching TRBD1 (5 bases). From germline, CDR1 is GTSNPN and CDR2 SVGIG (reference sequence). The V and J ends lost 8 bases and 5 bases respectively, with 15 bases between them. This CDR3 contains 12 residues. CDR3 protein: CATVSDRYGYTF. CDR3 sequence (DNA): TGTGCCACAGTCTCCGACAGATATGGCTACACCTTC.

This clone was seen once. The V gene is TRBV7-8, the J gene TRBJ1-3; 7 nucleotides match TRBD1. V shed 5 bases and J 0 bases; nucleotides not matched to a gene: 7. This CDR3 has 16 amino acids. Per germline, CDR1 SGHVS and CDR2 FQNEAQ. The DNA for the CDR3 is TGTGCCAGCAGCCGAGACAGGGTTTACTCTGGAAACACCATATATTTT. Its protein product is CASSRDRVYSGNTIYF.

This CDR3 reads CAISDRAANQPQHF. The CDR3 region has the DNA TGTGCCATCAGTGACAGGGCTGCAAATCAGCCCCAGCATTTT. This sequence joins TRBV10-3 and TRBJ1-5, with a weak D call TRBD1 (5 bases). CDR3 size: 14 residues. The V end was cut by 3 bases, the J end by 4 bases, with 10 bases between. Germline V gives CDR1 ENHRY, CDR2 SYGVKD.

CDR3 coding DNA: TGTGCCAGCAGTGGACAGGGGGCCGCTGAAGCTTTCTTT. Translated: CASSGQGAAEAFF. This chain connects TRBV2 to TRBJ1-1; 10 bases fit TRBD1. Germline CDR1 reads SNHLY; CDR2 reads FYNNEI. The CDR3 sequence is 13 residues long. The junction had 2 bases not matched to a gene; V was cut back by 4 bases and J by 6 bases.

The chain employs TRBV5-8 and TRBJ1-5, with D uncertain. The CDR3 totals 13 residues. In germline, CDR1 is SGHTS, CDR2 YDEGEE. Trimming took 4 bases from V and 4 from J, leaving 9 bases between them. CDR3 coding DNA: TGTGCCAGCAGCCTCCCCGGGAATCAGCCCCAGCATTTT. Protein sequence: CASSLPGNQPQHF.

This sequence joins TRBV7-9 and TRBJ2-3, with TRBD2 identical over 7 bases. Looked up from germline, CDR1 is SEHNR and CDR2 is FQNEAQ (reference sequence). CDR3 size: 17 residues. J lost 6 bases, V lost 4 bases, and 16 bases had no gene match. The chain's CDR3 is CASSSRFAGDWKDTQYF. The CDR3 nucleotides read TGTGCCAGCAGCTCCCGCTTCGCGGGAGATTGGAAGGATACGCAGTATTTT.

V usage is TRBV19 and J usage is TRBJ1-1; D may be TRBD1 (6 bases). Germline V gives CDR1 LNHDA, CDR2 SQIVND (reference sequence). V dropped 5 bases and J dropped 4 bases, with 14 bases sitting between them. The CDR3 length is 14 residues. The CDR3 nucleotides read TGTGCCAGTAGTTTCAGGGGATCGGGCACTGAAGCTTTCTTT. Translation: CASSFRGSGTEAFF.

J is TRBJ1-2 and V is TRBV5-1, with 10 bases matching TRBD1. This CDR3 region has 17 residues. The V gene end was trimmed by 0 bases and the J gene end by 4 bases; junction bases not matched to a gene: 9. In germline, CDR1 is SGHRS, CDR2 YFSETQ. As DNA, the CDR3 is TGCGCCAGCAGCTTGGACAAAGTAGACAGGGGGCCCTATGGCTACACCTTC. It codes for CASSLDKVDRGPYGYTF.